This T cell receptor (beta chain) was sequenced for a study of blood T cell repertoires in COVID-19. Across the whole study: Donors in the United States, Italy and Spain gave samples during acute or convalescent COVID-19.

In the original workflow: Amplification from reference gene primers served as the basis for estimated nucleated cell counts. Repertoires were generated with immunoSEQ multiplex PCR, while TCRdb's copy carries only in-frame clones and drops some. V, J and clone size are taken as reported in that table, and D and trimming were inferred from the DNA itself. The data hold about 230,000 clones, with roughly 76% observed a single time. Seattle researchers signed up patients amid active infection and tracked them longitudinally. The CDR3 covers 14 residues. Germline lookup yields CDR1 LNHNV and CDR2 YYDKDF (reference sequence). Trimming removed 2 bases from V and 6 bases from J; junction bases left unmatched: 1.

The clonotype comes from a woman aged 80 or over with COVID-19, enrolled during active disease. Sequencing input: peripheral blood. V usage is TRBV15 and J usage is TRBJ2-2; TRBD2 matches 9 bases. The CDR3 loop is CATSRLAGSGELFF. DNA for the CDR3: TGTGCCACCAGCAGACTAGCGGGATCCGGGGAGCTGTTTTTT.